These 27 T cell receptor beta chains were sequenced from one sample in a study of shared clonotypes between healthy human individuals. TCRdb's copy holds only in-frame clones and misses some; the assay was immunoSEQ multiplex PCR. The sample comprises nearly 1 million clones, roughly 72% of which are singletons, and roughly 1.5% rests with the top ten. Sequencing was performed on memory CD4+ T cells sorted from blood. Subset given: CD45RA-negative fraction. These receptors all come from a man aged 18 to 29 in good health.

The rearrangement uses TRBV9 and TRBJ1-3; the D is unclear. The CDR3 has 17 amino acids. Trimming stripped 0 bases from V and 0 bases from J, with 13 bases between. Germline loops: CDR1 SGDLS, CDR2 YYNGEE. The CDR3 loop is CASSVALQVYSGNTIYF. The CDR3 region has the DNA TGTGCCAGCAGCGTAGCTCTTCAGGTTTACTCTGGAAACACCATATATTTT.

This clone was counted only a few times. V usage is TRBV10-2 and J usage is TRBJ2-7; perhaps TRBD2 as D (5 bases). Germline CDR1 is WSHSY and CDR2 is SAAADI. The CDR3 loop spans 14 amino acids. Between the trimmed V and J ends, which lost 4 bases and 3 bases, there was a span of 13 bases. CDR3 DNA sequence: TGCGCCAGCAGTGGTCCCCGCCGGGGCTACGAGCAGTACTTC. Translating gives CASSGPRRGYEQYF.

This clone appeared a few times. CDR3 bases: TGTGCCATCAGTGGGACTCCCTATAATTCACCCCTCCACTTT. Protein: CAISGTPYNSPLHF. The chain has TRBV10-3 and TRBJ1-6; no definite D call. V lost 4 bases, J lost 2 bases, and 6 bases lay in between. Germline V gives CDR1 ENHRY, CDR2 SYGVKD. The CDR3 loop spans 14 amino acids.

The V and J genes are TRBV5-6 and TRBJ2-5, with 10 bases that match TRBD2. The CDR3 covers 16 residues. CDR1 is SGHDT and CDR2 is YYEEEE in the germline V gene. The trim removed 1 base at V and 5 bases at J, leaving 8 bases unmatched. CDR3 in amino acids: CASSLRSGGALETQYF. CDR3 nucleotide sequence: TGTGCCAGCAGCTTGCGGAGCGGGGGGGCCTTGGAGACCCAGTACTTC.

The rearrangement links TRBV7-8 to TRBJ2-7; TRBD1 is a possible D gene (6 bases). Deletions cut 1 base from V and 12 bases from J, with 16 bases between. CDR1 and CDR2 (germline): SGHVS, FQNEAQ. This CDR3 has 13 residues. This CDR3 reads CASSLVQGQGWYF. The CDR3 DNA sequence: TGTGCCAGCAGCTTAGTTCAGGGGCAGGGGTGGTACTTC.

The chain links TRBV10-3 to TRBJ2-2; 10 bases match TRBD2. The CDR3 runs 17 residues. V was clipped by 8 bases and J by 8 bases; unmatched bases: 17. Germline-derived CDR1 and CDR2 are ENHRY and SYGVKD. The CDR3 is CAISPRVSSGSSGELFF. For the CDR3, the DNA is TGTGCCATCTCCCCCCGCGTGTCTAGCGGGAGTAGTGGGGAGCTGTTTTTT.

This clone occurred a few times. The chain has TRBV7-2 and TRBJ2-2; D is uncertain. Per the germline V gene, CDR1 is SGHTA and CDR2 is FQGNSA. Trimming removed 5 bases from V and 7 bases from J, with 5 bases in between. CDR3 length equals 11 residues. CDR3 sequence: CASSPYGELFF. CDR3 nucleotides: TGTGCCAGCAGCCCTTACGGGGAGCTGTTTTTT. Supplemented by reference TRBV7-2 and TRBJ2-2, the full variable domain reads GAGVSQSPSNKVTEKGKDVELRCDPISGHTALYWYRQSLGQGLEFLIYFQGNSAPDKSGLPSDRFSAERTGGSVSTLTIQRTQQEDSAVYLCASSPYGELFFGEGSRLTVL.

V usage is TRBV6-6 and J usage is TRBJ1-2, with a possible D match to TRBD1 (5 bases). CDR3 length: 12 amino acids. Trimming removed 6 bases from V and 7 bases from J, with 12 bases in between. Germline CDR1 is MNHNY and CDR2 is SVGAGI (reference sequence). CDR3 sequence (DNA): TGTGCCAGCAGGCAAGGGGCTGGTGGCTACACCTTC. This codes for CASRQGAGGYTF.

The chain has TRBV18 and TRBJ2-7, with D possibly TRBD1 on 6 matching bases. Germline V gene data show CDR1 as KGHSH and CDR2 as LQKENI. This CDR3 is built from 14 residues. V lost 1 base and J lost 3, with 10 bases in between. CDR3 amino acids: CASSPQAGVYEQYF. In DNA form, the CDR3 reads TGTGCCAGCTCACCACAGGCAGGGGTCTACGAGCAGTACTTC.

J is TRBJ2-2 and V is TRBV5-1; D gene ambiguous. V was cut by 0 bases and J by 2 bases, with 8 bases left in between. Germline assignment: CDR1 SGHRS and CDR2 YFSETQ. The CDR3 spans 15 residues. The chain's CDR3 is CASSLAAYNTGELFF. The CDR3 nucleotides read TGCGCCAGCAGCTTGGCGGCATACAACACCGGGGAGCTGTTTTTT.

A word on this clone: A much larger clone is a single base away; this may be a read error. The sample holds other DNA sequences that translate to the same CDR3. The chain has TRBV11-2 and TRBJ1-1; D gene ambiguous. V lost 1 base to trimming and J lost 1 base, with 4 bases between them. CDR1 and CDR2 from the germline V gene are SGHAT and FQNNGV. The CDR3 has 13 amino acids. In DNA form, the CDR3 reads TGTGCCAGCAGCTTAGGTGAGAACACTGAAGCTTTCTTT. It codes for CASSLGENTEAFF.

About this clone itself: This sample includes further DNA sequences coding for the same CDR3. The J gene is TRBJ1-1, the V gene TRBV6-1, with TRBD1 as a possible D gene (6 bases). The V gene's germline CDR1 is MNHNS and CDR2 SASEGT. Trimming removed 6 bases at V and 1 base at J, with 9 bases between. This CDR3 contains 13 residues. CDR3 sequence (DNA): TGTGCCAGCAGCAGGGGTGGGAACACTGAAGCTTTCTTT. It is translated as CASSRGGNTEAFF.

The J gene is TRBJ2-2, the V gene TRBV5-4; 14 nucleotides align to TRBD2. The CDR3 is 17 amino acids. The germline CDR1 and CDR2 sequences are SGHNT and YYREEE (reference sequence). The V gene end was trimmed by 4 bases and the J gene end by 4 bases; junction bases not matched to a gene: 6. Here the CDR3 DNA reads TGTGCCAGCAGCCCGACTAGCGGGAGGGGGGGCACCGGGGAGCTGTTTTTT. Translating it yields CASSPTSGRGGTGELFF.

The V gene is TRBV7-4, the J gene TRBJ2-7, with 9 bases lining up with TRBD2. The CDR3 sequence is 15 residues long. J gave up 6 bases and V 3 bases, and 9 bases lay outside the gene matches. The germline gives CDR1 SGHVT, CDR2 SQSDAQ. The CDR3 here is CASSFFLAGWGEQYF. CDR3 bases: TGTGCCAGCAGCTTCTTCCTAGCGGGGTGGGGCGAGCAGTACTTC.

In its sample, this clone was seen a few times. The chain links TRBV5-1 to TRBJ2-5, with a tentative D call TRBD2 (5 bases). The germline V and J ends were trimmed by 3 bases and 5 bases, with 14 bases remaining between them. In germline, CDR1 is SGHRS, CDR2 YFSETQ. The CDR3 has 14 residues. The CDR3 region is CASSWLAGRETQYF. The CDR3 nucleotides read TGCGCCAGCAGCTGGCTCGCGGGCAGGGAGACCCAGTACTTC.

This clone was observed a handful of times. The chain recombines TRBV7-2 with TRBJ1-6, with D tentatively TRBD1 (6 bases). Germline loops: CDR1 SGHTA, CDR2 FQGNSA. V was clipped by 0 bases and J by 5 bases, with 11 bases between them. The CDR3 runs to 16 residues. This chain's CDR3 is CASSLAGAHNNSPLHF. The CDR3 coding sequence is TGTGCCAGCAGCTTAGCGGGGGCACACAATAATTCACCCCTCCACTTT.

The chain is built from TRBV7-9 and TRBJ2-1, with 10 positions matching TRBD2. V was clipped by 3 bases and J by 10 bases; unmatched bases: 9. Germline V gene lookup returns CDR1 SEHNR and CDR2 FQNEAQ (reference sequence). CDR3 length equals 15 residues. The CDR3 bases are TGTGCCAGCAGCTTGGAGAGCGGGAGGGCTAAAGAGCAGTTCTTC. Its translation is CASSLESGRAKEQFF.

The chain has TRBV19 and TRBJ2-2; TRBD1 is a possible D gene (6 bases). Per germline, CDR1 LNHDA and CDR2 SQIVND (reference sequence). Deletions cut 1 base from V and 0 bases from J, with 6 bases between. The CDR3 is 15 residues long. Written as DNA, the CDR3 is TGTGCCAGTAGTATAGGGACAGCGAACACCGGGGAGCTGTTTTTT. This sequence encodes CASSIGTANTGELFF.

For this clone: Other DNA sequences in this specimen translate into the identical CDR3. The chain has TRBV9 and TRBJ2-2; D perhaps matches TRBD2 (6 bases). Germline CDR1 reads SGDLS; CDR2 reads YYNGEE. The CDR3 spans 14 residues. V was trimmed by 0 bases and J by 4 bases, leaving 7 bases between them. CDR3 protein: CASSVVGGTGELFF. CDR3 DNA sequence: TGTGCCAGCAGCGTAGTCGGGGGCACCGGGGAGCTGTTTTTT. Complete variable domain (other parts from reference TRBV9 and TRBJ2-2): DSGVTQTPKHLITATGQRVTLRCSPRSGDLSVYWYQQSLDQGLQFLIQYYNGEERAKGNILERFSAQQFPDLHSELNLSSLELGDSALYFCASSVVGGTGELFFGEGSRLTVL.

The chain employs TRBV6-5 and TRBJ2-7; a possible D gene is TRBD1 (5 bases). This CDR3 is built from 13 residues. V shed 7 bases and J shed 5 bases, with 15 bases lying between them. The germline CDR1 and CDR2 sequences are MNHEY and SVGAGI. The CDR3 DNA reads as TGTGCCAGCACCAAGGGGCCGAGGAACGAGCAGTACTTC. Translating gives CASTKGPRNEQYF.

J is TRBJ2-7 and V is TRBV7-6; 10 bases match TRBD2. The CDR3 runs to 18 residues. Germline V CDR1 and CDR2: SGHVS, FNYEAQ. V lost 5 bases, J lost 4 bases, and 17 bases stayed unmatched. The CDR3 nucleotides are TGTGCCAGCAGCCGCAATCTAGCGGGAGTAGGGGGTGGGTACGAGCAGTACTTC. The encoded protein is CASSRNLAGVGGGYEQYF.

This chain connects TRBV6-1 to TRBJ1-5; 7 bases map to TRBD1. Germline V gene data show CDR1 as MNHNS and CDR2 as SASEGT. This CDR3 has 16 residues. J was trimmed by 5 bases and V by 4 bases; bases with no gene match: 11. The CDR3 is CASSVRDSIRDQPQHF. The CDR3 region has the DNA TGTGCCAGCAGTGTCCGGGACAGTATACGGGATCAGCCCCAGCATTTT.

A single count supports this clone. The chain couples TRBV5-1 to TRBJ2-1; TRBD2 agrees at 13 bases. With V trimmed by 2 bases and J by 9 bases, 8 bases remained unmatched. This CDR3 is built from 16 residues. CDR1 SGHRS and CDR2 YFSETQ come from the germline V gene. The DNA for the CDR3 is TGCGCCAGCAGCTTCTCCGGACTAGCGGGAGTTAGTGAGCAGTTCTTC. Translation: CASSFSGLAGVSEQFF.

This sequence joins TRBV9 and TRBJ2-7; 12 bases agree with TRBD1. After removal of 3 bases from V and 1 base from J, the junction contained 2 bases not matched to a gene. CDR1 is SGDLS, CDR2 YYNGEE, per germline. There are 15 residues in the CDR3. CDR3 residues: CASSGGQGASYEQYF. The DNA for the CDR3 is TGTGCCAGCAGCGGGGGACAGGGGGCTTCCTACGAGCAGTACTTC.

Details on this clone: Other DNA sequences in the same sample also yield this CDR3. The genes are TRBV30 and TRBJ2-7; no clear D. The length of the CDR3 is 12 residues. Per the germline V gene, CDR1 is GTSNPN and CDR2 is SVGIG (reference sequence). V lost 0 bases and J lost 2, with 5 bases in between. The CDR3 reads CAWSVTTYEQYF. In nucleotides, the CDR3 is TGTGCCTGGAGTGTCACCACCTACGAGCAGTACTTC.

This chain uses TRBV5-1 with TRBJ1-5; 8 positions agree with TRBD1. Per the germline V gene, CDR1 is SGHRS and CDR2 is YFSETQ. The CDR3 length is 13 residues. J lost 9 bases, V lost 2 bases, and 4 bases had no gene match. The CDR3 nucleotides are TGCGCCAGCAGCTTAGACAGGGGTGGGCCCCAGCATTTT. Encoded protein: CASSLDRGGPQHF.

V gene TRBV7-9 combines with J gene TRBJ2-3, with TRBD2 identical over 9 bases. Germline CDR1 and CDR2: SEHNR and FQNEAQ (reference sequence). The trim removed 0 bases at V and 0 bases at J, leaving 7 bases unmatched. The CDR3 runs to 18 residues. CDR3 residues: CASSLAILGLASTDTQYF. CDR3 nucleotide sequence: TGTGCCAGCAGCTTAGCCATTCTTGGACTAGCGAGCACAGATACGCAGTATTTT.